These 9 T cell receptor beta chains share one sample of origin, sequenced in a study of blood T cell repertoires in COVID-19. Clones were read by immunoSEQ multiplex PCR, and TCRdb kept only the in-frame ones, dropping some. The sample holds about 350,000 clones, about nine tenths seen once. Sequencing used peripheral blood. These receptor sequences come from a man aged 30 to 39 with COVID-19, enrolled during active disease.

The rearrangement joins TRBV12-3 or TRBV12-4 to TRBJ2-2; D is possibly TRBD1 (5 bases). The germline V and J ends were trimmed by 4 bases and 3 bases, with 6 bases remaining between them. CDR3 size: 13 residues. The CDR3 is CASSSGYTGELFF. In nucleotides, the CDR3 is TGTGCCAGCAGTTCAGGGTACACCGGGGAGCTGTTTTTT.

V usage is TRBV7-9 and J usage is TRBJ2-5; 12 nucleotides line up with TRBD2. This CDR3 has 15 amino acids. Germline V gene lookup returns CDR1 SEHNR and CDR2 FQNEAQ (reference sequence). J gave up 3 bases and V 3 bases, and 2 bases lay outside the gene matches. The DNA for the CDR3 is TGTGCCAGCAGCTTTTCTAGCGGGGGGGAAGAGACCCAGTACTTC. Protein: CASSFSSGGEETQYF.

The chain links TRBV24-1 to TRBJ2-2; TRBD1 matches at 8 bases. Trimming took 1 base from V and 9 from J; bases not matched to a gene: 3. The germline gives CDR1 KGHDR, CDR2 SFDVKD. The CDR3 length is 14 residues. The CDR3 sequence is CATSDFGTGRELFF. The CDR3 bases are TGTGCCACCAGTGATTTCGGGACAGGCCGGGAGCTGTTTTTT.

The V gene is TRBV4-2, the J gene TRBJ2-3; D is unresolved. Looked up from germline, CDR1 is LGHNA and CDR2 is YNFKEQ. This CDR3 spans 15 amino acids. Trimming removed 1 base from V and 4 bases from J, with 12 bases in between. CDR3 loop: CASSQVGNEADTQYF. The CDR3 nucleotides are TGTGCCAGCAGCCAAGTTGGTAACGAGGCAGATACGCAGTATTTT.

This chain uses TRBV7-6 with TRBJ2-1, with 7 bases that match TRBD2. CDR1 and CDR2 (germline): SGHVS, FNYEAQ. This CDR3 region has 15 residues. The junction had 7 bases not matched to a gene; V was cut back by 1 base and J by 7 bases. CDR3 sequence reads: CASSLVGAAGNEQFF. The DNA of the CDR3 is TGTGCCAGCAGCTTAGTTGGCGCAGCGGGAAATGAGCAGTTCTTC.

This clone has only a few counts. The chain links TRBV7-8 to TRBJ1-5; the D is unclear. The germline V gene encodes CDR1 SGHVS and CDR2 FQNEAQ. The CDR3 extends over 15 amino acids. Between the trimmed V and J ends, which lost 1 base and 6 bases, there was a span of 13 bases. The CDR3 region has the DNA TGTGCCAGCAGCTTAGGGACTTCCGTCGGTCAGCCCCAGCATTTT. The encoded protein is CASSLGTSVGQPQHF.

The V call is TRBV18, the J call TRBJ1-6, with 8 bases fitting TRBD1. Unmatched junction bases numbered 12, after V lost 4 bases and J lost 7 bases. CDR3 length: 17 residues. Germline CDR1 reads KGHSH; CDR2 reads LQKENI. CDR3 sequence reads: CASSLTPQGAINSPLHF. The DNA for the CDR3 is TGTGCCAGCTCACTTACGCCTCAGGGGGCCATAAATTCACCCCTCCACTTT.

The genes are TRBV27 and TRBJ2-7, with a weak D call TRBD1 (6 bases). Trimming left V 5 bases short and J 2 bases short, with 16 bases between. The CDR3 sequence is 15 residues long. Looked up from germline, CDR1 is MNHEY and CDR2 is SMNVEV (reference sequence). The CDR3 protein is CASSRSPQGTYEQYF. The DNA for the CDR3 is TGTGCCAGCAGTAGATCTCCGCAGGGGACCTACGAGCAGTACTTC.

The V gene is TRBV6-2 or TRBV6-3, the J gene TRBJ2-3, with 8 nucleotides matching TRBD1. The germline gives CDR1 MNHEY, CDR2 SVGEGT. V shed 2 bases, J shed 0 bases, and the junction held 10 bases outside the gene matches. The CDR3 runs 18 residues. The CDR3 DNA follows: TGTGCCAGCAGTTACAAGCGACAGGGGATATCGAGCACAGATACGCAGTATTTT. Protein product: CASSYKRQGISSTDTQYF.